This T cell receptor beta chain was captured by sequencing in a study of ipilimumab plus nivolumab after autologous stem cell transplantation. Only one count was recorded for this clone. Here immunoSEQ multiplex PCR was the method, and the copy in TCRdb shows in-frame clones only, minus some. The sample yields some 17,000 clones, over 60% seen once. Patients got 3 mg/kg IV nivolumab weeks 1, 4, 7, 10, then biweekly through week 26. The V and J ends lost 0 bases and 0 bases respectively, with 7 bases between them. Germline CDR1 SGHRS, CDR2 YFSETQ. This CDR3 spans 15 amino acids. J is TRBJ2-1 and V is TRBV5-1, with D uncertain. The receptor was derived from a male donor with diffuse large B-cell lymphoma. The sequences come from PBMCs, collected in a trial of ipilimumab plus nivolumab as post-transplant consolidation. The CDR3 bases are TGCGCCAGCAGCTTGGGGGCGGTCTCCTACAATGAGCAGTTCTTC. Translated, it gives CASSLGAVSYNEQFF.